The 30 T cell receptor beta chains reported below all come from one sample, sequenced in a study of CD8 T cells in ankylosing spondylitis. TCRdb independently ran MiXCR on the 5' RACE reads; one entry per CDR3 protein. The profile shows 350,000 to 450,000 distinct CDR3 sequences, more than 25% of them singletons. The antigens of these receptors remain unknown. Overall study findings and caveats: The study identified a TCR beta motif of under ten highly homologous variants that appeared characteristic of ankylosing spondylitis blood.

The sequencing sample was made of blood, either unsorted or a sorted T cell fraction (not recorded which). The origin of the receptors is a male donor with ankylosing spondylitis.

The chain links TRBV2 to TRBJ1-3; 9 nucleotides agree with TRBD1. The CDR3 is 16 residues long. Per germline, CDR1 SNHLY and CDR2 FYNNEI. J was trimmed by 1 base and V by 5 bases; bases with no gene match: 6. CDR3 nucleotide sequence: TGTGCCAGCAGTAAACAGGGGGCTCGGTCTGGAAACACCATATATTTT. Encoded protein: CASSKQGARSGNTIYF.

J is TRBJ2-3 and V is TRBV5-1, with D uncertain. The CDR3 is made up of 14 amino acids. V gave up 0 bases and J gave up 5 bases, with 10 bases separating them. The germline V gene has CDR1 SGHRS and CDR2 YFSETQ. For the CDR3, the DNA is TGCGCCAGCAGCTTGGGCTTGCCTGGAGATACGCAGTATTTT. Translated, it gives CASSLGLPGDTQYF.

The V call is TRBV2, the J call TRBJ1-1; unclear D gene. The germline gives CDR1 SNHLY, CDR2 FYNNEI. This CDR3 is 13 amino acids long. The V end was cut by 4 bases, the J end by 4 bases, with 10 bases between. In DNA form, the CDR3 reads TGTGCCAGCAGTGTCTCGGGCAGCACTGAAGCTTTCTTT. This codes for CASSVSGSTEAFF.

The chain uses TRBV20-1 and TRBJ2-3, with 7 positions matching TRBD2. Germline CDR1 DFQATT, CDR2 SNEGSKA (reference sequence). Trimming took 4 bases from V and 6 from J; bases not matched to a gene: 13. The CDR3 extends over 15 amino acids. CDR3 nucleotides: TGCAGTGCTAACAGTGGGAGGGCCGGGGGGGATACGCAGTATTTT. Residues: CSANSGRAGGDTQYF.

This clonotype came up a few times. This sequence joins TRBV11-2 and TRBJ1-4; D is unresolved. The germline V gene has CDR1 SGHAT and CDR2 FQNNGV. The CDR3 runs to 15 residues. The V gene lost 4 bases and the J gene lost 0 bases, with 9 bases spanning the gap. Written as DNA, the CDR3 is TGTGCCAGCAGCTCAGTGGGTACAACTAATGAAAAACTGTTTTTT. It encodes CASSSVGTTNEKLFF.

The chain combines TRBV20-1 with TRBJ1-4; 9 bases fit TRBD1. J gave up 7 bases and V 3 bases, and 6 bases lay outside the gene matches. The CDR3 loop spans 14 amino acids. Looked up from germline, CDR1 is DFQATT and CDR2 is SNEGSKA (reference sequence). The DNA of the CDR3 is TGCAGTGCTAGTGGGACAGGGTACGGTGAAAAACTGTTTTTT. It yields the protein CSASGTGYGEKLFF.

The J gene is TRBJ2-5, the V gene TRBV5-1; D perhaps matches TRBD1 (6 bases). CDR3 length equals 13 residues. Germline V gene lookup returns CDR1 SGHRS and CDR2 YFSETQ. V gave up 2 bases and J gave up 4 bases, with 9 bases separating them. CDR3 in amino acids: CASSFQGRETQYF. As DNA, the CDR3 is TGCGCCAGCAGCTTTCAGGGGCGAGAGACCCAGTACTTC.

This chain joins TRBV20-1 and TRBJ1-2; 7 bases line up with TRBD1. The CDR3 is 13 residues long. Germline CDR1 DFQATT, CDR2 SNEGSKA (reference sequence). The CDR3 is CGSNEQGIYGYTF. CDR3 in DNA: TGCGGCTCCAACGAACAGGGGATCTATGGCTACACCTTC.

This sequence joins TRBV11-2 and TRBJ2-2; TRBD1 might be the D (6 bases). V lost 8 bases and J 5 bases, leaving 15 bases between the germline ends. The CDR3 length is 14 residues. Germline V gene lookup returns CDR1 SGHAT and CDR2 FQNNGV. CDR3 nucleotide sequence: TGTGCCAGCGGCAGTAACAGGGAGACCGGGGAGCTGTTTTTT. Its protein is CASGSNRETGELFF.

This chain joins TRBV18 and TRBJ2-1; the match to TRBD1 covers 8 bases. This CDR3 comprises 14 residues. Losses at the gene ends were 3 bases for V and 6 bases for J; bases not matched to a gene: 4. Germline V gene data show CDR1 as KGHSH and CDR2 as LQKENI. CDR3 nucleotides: TGTGCCAGCTCACCCCGGGACAGGTCCAATGAGCAGTTCTTC. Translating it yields CASSPRDRSNEQFF.

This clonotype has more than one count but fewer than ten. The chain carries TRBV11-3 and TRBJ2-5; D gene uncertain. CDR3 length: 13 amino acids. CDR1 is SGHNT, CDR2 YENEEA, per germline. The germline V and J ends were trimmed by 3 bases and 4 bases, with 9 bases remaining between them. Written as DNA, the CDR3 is TGTGCCAGCAGCTTTGAGTTGGGAGAGACCCAGTACTTC. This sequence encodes CASSFELGETQYF.

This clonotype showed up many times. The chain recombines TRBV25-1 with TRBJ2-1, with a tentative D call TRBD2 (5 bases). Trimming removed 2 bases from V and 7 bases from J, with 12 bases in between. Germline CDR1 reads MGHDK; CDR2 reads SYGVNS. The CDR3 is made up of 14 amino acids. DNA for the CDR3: TGTGCCAGCAGTGAACCCGAGTGGAGGAATGAGCAGTTCTTC. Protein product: CASSEPEWRNEQFF.

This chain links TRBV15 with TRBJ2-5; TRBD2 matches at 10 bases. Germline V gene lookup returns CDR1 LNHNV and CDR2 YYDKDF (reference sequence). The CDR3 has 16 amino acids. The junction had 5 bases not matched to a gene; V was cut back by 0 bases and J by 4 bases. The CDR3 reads CATSREIAGGPETQYF. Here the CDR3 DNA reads TGTGCCACCAGCAGAGAAATAGCGGGAGGCCCAGAGACCCAGTACTTC.

The CDR3, as DNA: TGTGCCAGCAGTTACGCACCCACAGATACGCAGTATTTT. This gives the protein CASSYAPTDTQYF. This chain uses TRBV6-5 with TRBJ2-3, with D uncertain. V lost 2 bases and J lost 2, with 5 bases in between. This CDR3 comprises 13 residues. From germline, CDR1 is MNHEY and CDR2 SVGAGI.

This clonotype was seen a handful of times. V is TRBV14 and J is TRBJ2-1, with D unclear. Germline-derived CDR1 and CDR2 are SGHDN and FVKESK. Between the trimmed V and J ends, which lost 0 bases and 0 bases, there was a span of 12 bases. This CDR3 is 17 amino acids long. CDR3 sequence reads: CASSQEKRMSSYNEQFF. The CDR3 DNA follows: TGTGCCAGCAGCCAAGAGAAGCGAATGAGCTCCTACAATGAGCAGTTCTTC.

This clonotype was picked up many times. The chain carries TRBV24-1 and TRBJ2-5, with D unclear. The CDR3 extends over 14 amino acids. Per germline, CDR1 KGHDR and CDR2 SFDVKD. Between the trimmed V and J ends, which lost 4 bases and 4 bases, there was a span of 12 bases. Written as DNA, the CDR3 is TGTGCCACCAGTGAGGTTCGAGAAACAGAGACCCAGTACTTC. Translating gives CATSEVRETETQYF.

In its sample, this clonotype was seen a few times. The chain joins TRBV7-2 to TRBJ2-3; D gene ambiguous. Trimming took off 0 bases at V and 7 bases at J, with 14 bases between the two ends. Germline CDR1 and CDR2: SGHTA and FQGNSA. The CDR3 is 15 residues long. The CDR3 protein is CASSLASGAQYTQYF. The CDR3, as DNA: TGTGCCAGCAGCTTAGCTTCCGGTGCACAGTATACGCAGTATTTT.

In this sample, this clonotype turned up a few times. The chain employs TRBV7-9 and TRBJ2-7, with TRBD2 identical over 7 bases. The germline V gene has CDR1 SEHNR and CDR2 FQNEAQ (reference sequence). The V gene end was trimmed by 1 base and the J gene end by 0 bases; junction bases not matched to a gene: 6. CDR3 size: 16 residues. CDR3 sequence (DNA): TGTGCCAGCAGCTTAGTCAGCGGGACGTTCTCCTACGAGCAGTACTTC. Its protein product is CASSLVSGTFSYEQYF.

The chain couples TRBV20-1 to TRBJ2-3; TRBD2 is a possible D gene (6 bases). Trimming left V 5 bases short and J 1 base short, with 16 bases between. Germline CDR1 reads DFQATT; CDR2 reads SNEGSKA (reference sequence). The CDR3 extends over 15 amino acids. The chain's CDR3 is CSALVGGSGTDTQYF. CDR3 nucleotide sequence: TGCAGTGCTCTGGTAGGAGGGTCAGGCACAGATACGCAGTATTTT.

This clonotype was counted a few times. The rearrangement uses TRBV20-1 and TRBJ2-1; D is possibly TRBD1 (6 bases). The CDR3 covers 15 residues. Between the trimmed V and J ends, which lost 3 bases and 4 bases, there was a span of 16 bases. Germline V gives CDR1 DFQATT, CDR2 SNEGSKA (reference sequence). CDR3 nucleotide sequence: TGCAGTGCTAGGAGGGGGTCTTACCGATACAATGAGCAGTTCTTC. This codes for CSARRGSYRYNEQFF.

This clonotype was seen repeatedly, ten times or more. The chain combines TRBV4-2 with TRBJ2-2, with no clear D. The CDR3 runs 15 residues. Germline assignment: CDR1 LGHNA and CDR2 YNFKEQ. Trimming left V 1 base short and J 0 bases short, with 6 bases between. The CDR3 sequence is CASSQGTTNTGELFF. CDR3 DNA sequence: TGTGCCAGCAGCCAAGGGACCACGAACACCGGGGAGCTGTTTTTT.

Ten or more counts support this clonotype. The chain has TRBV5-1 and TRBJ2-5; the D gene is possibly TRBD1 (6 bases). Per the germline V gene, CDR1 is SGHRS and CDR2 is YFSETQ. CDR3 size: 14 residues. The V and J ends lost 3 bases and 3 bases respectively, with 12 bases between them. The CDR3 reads CASSSPGAEETQYF. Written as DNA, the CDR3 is TGCGCCAGCAGCTCACCAGGGGCGGAAGAGACCCAGTACTTC.

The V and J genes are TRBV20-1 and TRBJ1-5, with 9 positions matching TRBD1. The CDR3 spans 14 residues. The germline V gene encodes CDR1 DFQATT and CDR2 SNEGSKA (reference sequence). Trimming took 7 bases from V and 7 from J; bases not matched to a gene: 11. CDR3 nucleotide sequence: TGCAGTGTCGAACAACAGGGGGCGGGGCAGCCCCAGCATTTT. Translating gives CSVEQQGAGQPQHF.

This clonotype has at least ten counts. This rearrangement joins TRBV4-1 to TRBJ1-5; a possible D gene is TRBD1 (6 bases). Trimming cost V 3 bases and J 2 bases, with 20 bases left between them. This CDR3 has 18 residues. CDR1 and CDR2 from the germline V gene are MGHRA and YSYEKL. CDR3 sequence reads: CASSQDHATGLGNQPQHF. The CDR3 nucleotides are TGCGCCAGCAGCCAGGACCACGCCACAGGGCTTGGCAATCAGCCCCAGCATTTT.

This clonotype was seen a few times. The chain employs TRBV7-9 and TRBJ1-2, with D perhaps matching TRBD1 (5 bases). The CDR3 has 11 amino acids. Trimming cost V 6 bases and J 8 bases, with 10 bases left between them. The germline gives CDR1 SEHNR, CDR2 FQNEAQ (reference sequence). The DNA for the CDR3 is TGTGCCAGCAGATCGACAGAGGGCTACACCTTC. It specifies CASRSTEGYTF.

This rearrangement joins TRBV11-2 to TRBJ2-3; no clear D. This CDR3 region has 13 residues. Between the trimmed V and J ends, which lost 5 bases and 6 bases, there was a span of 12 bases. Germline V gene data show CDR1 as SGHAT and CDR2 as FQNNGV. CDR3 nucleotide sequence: TGTGCCAGCAGCGTCACAATCGGGGATACGCAGTATTTT. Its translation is CASSVTIGDTQYF.

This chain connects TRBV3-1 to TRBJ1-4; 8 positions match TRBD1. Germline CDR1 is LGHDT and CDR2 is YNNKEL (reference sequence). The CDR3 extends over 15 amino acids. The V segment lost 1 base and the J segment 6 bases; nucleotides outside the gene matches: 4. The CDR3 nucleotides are TGTGCCAGCAGCCAAGTCGGCAGGGGGCATGAAAAACTGTTTTTT. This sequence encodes CASSQVGRGHEKLFF.

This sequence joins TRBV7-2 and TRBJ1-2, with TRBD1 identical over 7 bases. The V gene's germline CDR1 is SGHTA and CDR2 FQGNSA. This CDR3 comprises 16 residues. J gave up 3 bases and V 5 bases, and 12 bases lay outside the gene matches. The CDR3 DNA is TGTGCCAGCAGCGCCGATCCCCTGGGACAGTACTATGGCTACACCTTC. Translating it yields CASSADPLGQYYGYTF.

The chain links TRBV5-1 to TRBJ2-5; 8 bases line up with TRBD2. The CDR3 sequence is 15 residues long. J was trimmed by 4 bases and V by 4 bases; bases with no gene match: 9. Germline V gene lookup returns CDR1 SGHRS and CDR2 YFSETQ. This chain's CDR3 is CASSHGAGARETQYF. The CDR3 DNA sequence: TGCGCCAGCAGCCATGGAGCGGGGGCGAGAGAGACCCAGTACTTC. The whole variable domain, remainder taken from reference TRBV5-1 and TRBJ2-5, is KAGVTQTPRYLIKTRGQQVTLSCSPISGHRSVSWYQQTPGQGLQFLFEYFSETQRNKGNFPGRFSGRQFSNSRSEMNVSTLELGDSALYLCASSHGAGARETQYFGPGTRLLVL.

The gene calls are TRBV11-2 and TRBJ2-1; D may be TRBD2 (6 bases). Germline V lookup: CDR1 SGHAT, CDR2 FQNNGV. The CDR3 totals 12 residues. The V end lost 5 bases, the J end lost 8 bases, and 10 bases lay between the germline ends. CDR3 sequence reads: CASSAPGDEQFF. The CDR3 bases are TGTGCCAGCAGCGCCCCGGGGGATGAGCAGTTCTTC.